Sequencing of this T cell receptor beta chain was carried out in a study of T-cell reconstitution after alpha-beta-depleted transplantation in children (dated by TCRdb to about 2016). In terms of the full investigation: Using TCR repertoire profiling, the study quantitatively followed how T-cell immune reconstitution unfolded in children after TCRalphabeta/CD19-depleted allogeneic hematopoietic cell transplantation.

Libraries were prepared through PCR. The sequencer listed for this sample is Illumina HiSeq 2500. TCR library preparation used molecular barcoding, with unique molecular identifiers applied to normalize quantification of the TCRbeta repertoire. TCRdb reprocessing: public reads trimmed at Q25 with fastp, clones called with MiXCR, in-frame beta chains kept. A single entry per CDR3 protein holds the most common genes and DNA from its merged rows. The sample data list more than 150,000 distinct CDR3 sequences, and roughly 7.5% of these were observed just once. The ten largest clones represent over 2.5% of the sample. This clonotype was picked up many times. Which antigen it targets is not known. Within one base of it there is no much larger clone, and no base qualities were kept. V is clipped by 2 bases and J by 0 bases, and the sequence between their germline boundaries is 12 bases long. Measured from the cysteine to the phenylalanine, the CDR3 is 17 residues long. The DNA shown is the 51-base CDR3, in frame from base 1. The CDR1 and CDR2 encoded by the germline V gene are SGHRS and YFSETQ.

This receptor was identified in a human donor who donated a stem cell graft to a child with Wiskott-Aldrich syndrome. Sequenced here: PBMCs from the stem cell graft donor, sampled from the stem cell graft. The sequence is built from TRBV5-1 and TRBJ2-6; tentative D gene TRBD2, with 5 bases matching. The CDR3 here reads CASSLPEGNSGANVLTF. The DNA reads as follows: TGCGCCAGCAGCTTACCCGAGGGAAACTCTGGGGCCAACGTCCTGACTTTC.